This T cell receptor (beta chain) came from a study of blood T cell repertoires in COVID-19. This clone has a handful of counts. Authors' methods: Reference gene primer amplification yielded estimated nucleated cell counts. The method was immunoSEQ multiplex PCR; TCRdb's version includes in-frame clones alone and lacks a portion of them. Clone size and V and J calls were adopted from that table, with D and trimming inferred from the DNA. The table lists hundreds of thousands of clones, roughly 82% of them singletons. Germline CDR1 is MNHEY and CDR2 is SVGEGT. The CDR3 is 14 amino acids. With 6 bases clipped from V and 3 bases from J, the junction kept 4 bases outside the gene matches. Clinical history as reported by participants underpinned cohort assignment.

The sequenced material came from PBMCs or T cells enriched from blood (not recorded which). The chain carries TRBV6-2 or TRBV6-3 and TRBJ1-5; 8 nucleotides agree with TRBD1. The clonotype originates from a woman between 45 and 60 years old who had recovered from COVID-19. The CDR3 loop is CASSRTGLNQPQHF. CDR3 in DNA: TGTGCCAGCAGCCGGACAGGGCTCAATCAGCCCCAGCATTTT.